This T cell receptor beta chain was identified in a study of breast tumors, draining lymph nodes, adjacent tissues. Study results and limitations: Luminal-like breast cancer showed significantly higher tumor–nontumor repertoire similarity than basal-like. Tumor TCR diversity was below lymph nodes but above nontumor tissue. That most tumor T cells come from lymph nodes remained unproven.

This clonotype is judged medium-sized. Its antigen remains unknown. The J segment lost 3 bases and the V segment lost 0 bases, leaving 10 bases of the junction unmatched. Germline-derived CDR1 and CDR2 are DFQATT and SNEGSKA (reference sequence). The CDR3 length is 16 residues. TCRdb re-called the multiplex PCR reads with MiXCR, one entry per CDR3 protein. Of approximately 11,000 distinct CDR3 sequences detected, about 37% appear once; the ten largest clones hold about 14%. The sequence was collected from a female donor with breast cancer. Some clones in this sample may be carry-over from other donors' samples. V is TRBV20-1 and J is TRBJ2-7; TRBD2 matches 8 bases. The sample comprised breast tumor tissue. CDR3 nucleotide sequence: TGCAGTGCTAGAGATCAACTATCAGCGGGGGTCTACGAGCAGTACTTC. This codes for CSARDQLSAGVYEQYF.